The next 27 T cell receptor beta chains were all read from a single sample in a study of metastatic and nonmetastatic thyroid tumors. Each patient came to thyroid surgery without any prior treatment (of any kind). TCRdb re-called the PCR reads with MiXCR. The sample consists of about 23,000 clones, 20% to 30% of them appearing once. The sample was tumor tissue. These TCRs come from a male donor with papillary thyroid cancer or a benign thyroid nodule (not recorded which). Some clones in this sample may be carry-over from other donors' samples.

There are many counts of this clone. A much larger clone lies one base from this, so it may be a read error. The chain is built from TRBV6-5 and TRBJ1-1; the D gene is possibly TRBD1 (5 bases). Germline CDR1 is MNHEY and CDR2 is SVGAGI. This CDR3 has 12 amino acids. The CDR3 loop is CASGYSGGKAFF. The CDR3 region has the DNA TGTGCCAGCGGTTACTCCGGGGGAAAAGCTTTCTTT.

The V and J genes are TRBV20-1 and TRBJ2-1; 7 bases are a match to TRBD2. The CDR3 has 14 amino acids. Per germline, CDR1 DFQATT and CDR2 SNEGSKA (reference sequence). Trimming cost V 6 bases and J 8 bases; bases outside gene matches: 13. The CDR3 DNA reads TGCAGTGCAGGGGAGGGCACCCTGAACGATGAGCAGTTCTTC. Translating it yields CSAGEGTLNDEQFF.

This clone was picked up many times. Other nucleotide sequences from this sample produce the same CDR3. This chain links TRBV18 with TRBJ1-3; D is undetermined. Per the germline V gene, CDR1 is KGHSH and CDR2 is LQKENI. Between the trimmed V and J ends, which lost 3 bases and 0 bases, there was a span of 9 bases. The CDR3 is 15 residues long. The CDR3 sequence is CASSPGRFSGNTIYF. The CDR3 coding sequence is TGTGCCAGCTCACCCGGGCGGTTCTCTGGAAACACCATATATTTT.

This clone was counted many times. The rearrangement joins TRBV6-2 or TRBV6-3 to TRBJ2-3; D is unclear. Trimming stripped 4 bases from V and 0 bases from J, with 8 bases between. Germline V CDR1 and CDR2: MNHEY, SVGEGT. This CDR3 has 14 amino acids. DNA of the CDR3: TGTGCCAGCAGTTCTACCGATAGCACAGATACGCAGTATTTT. Amino acids: CASSSTDSTDTQYF.

The chain has TRBV20-1 and TRBJ1-2, with TRBD1 as a possible D gene (5 bases). Per the germline V gene, CDR1 is DFQATT and CDR2 is SNEGSKA (reference sequence). This CDR3 contains 12 residues. With 3 bases removed from V and 13 bases from J, the gap between germline ends came to 18 bases. CDR3: CSARRGTDSFTF. The CDR3 nucleotides are TGCAGTGCTAGGCGGGGGACTGACTCTTTCACCTTC.

This chain uses TRBV28 with TRBJ1-6, with D possibly TRBD1 on 5 matching bases. The CDR3 sequence is 15 residues long. Germline V CDR1 and CDR2: MDHEN, SYDVKM. Trimming removed 2 bases from V and 6 bases from J, with 11 bases in between. CDR3 in DNA: TGTGCCAGCAGTTTAGGTCAGGGTGTTAATTCACCCCTCCACTTT. Translated, it gives CASSLGQGVNSPLHF. Combining the CDR3 with reference TRBV28 and TRBJ1-6 gives the whole variable domain DVKVTQSSRYLVKRTGEKVFLECVQDMDHENMFWYRQDPGLGLRLIYFSYDVKMKEKGDIPEGYSVSREKKERFSLILESASTNQTSMYLCASSLGQGVNSPLHFGNGTRLTVT.

This clone was observed at least ten times. CDR3 sequence: CASSVGQMNTEAFF. The CDR3 DNA is TGTGCCAGCAGCGTAGGACAGATGAACACTGAAGCTTTCTTT. The gene calls are TRBV9 and TRBJ1-1; tentatively, D is TRBD1 (5 bases). The CDR3 is made up of 14 amino acids. Germline V lookup: CDR1 SGDLS, CDR2 YYNGEE. Trimming left V 0 bases short and J 0 bases short, with 6 bases between.

This clone came up a few times. With a much larger clone just one base away, this may be a read error. The chain carries TRBV11-1 and TRBJ2-1; TRBD2 agrees at 10 bases. The CDR3 runs 16 residues. The germline V gene encodes CDR1 SGHAT and CDR2 FQDESV (reference sequence). The CDR3 bases are TGTGCCAGCAGCTTAGCGCCTAGCGGGGGAAACAATGAGCAGCTCTTC. Translating gives CASSLAPSGGNNEQLF. Looking up the rest from reference TRBV11-1 and TRBJ2-1 gives the full variable domain: EAEVAQSPRYKITEKSQAVAFWCDPISGHATLYWYRQILGQGPELLVQFQDESVVDDSQLPKDRFSAERLKGVDSTLKIQPAELGDSAMYLCASSLAPSGGNNEQLFGPGTRLTVL.

In this sample, this clone turned up many times. This sequence joins TRBV20-1 and TRBJ2-2, with D perhaps TRBD2 (8 bases). CDR1 is DFQATT and CDR2 is SNEGSKA in the germline V gene (reference sequence). The CDR3 contains 15 residues. V lost 5 bases to trimming and J lost 4 bases, with 17 bases between them. This CDR3 reads CSARREGALTGELFF. Here the CDR3 DNA reads TGCAGTGCTCGCCGGGAGGGGGCCCTCACCGGGGAGCTGTTTTTT.

This clone has a count of ten or more. V gene TRBV20-1 combines with J gene TRBJ2-1; the D call may be TRBD1 or TRBD2 (5 bases each). V was clipped by 5 bases and J by 2 bases, with 13 bases between them. CDR1 and CDR2 (germline): DFQATT, SNEGSKA (reference sequence). The CDR3 runs 14 residues. The CDR3 protein is CSARDLRTYNEQFF. In nucleotides, the CDR3 is TGCAGTGCTCGGGACCTACGGACCTACAATGAGCAGTTCTTC.

In its sample, this clone ranks as medium-sized. The chain couples TRBV29-1 to TRBJ1-2; TRBD1 aligns across 7 bases. J lost 3 bases, V lost 8 bases, and 3 bases had no gene match. This CDR3 region has 11 residues. Germline CDR1 is SQVTM and CDR2 is ANQGSEA. CDR3 sequence: CSSGTDYGYTF. CDR3 nucleotide sequence: TGCAGCTCGGGGACAGACTATGGCTACACCTTC.

This clone was seen at least ten times. The V gene is TRBV5-1, the J gene TRBJ1-3, with D uncertain. Trimming left V 4 bases short and J 4 bases short, with 12 bases between. CDR1 is SGHRS, CDR2 YFSETQ, per germline. The CDR3 has 14 amino acids. The CDR3 coding sequence is TGCGCCAGCAGCCAGAGCAGGCAAGGAAACACCATATATTTT. This codes for CASSQSRQGNTIYF.

The CDR3 DNA follows: TGTGCCAGCAGTTACTCGACAGAGTCCACTCAATCTGGGGCCAACGTCCTGACTTTC. Translated, it gives CASSYSTESTQSGANVLTF. The chain has TRBV6-2 or TRBV6-3 and TRBJ2-6; D perhaps matches TRBD1 (5 bases). V was clipped by 0 bases and J by 1 base, with 16 bases between them. The CDR3 covers 19 residues. Germline lookup yields CDR1 MNHEY and CDR2 SVGEGT.

This clone was found a few times. The chain employs TRBV28 and TRBJ1-5; 8 nucleotides align to TRBD1. Germline CDR1 reads MDHEN; CDR2 reads SYDVKM. The J segment lost 6 bases and the V segment lost 5 bases, leaving 12 bases of the junction unmatched. This CDR3 is built from 16 residues. The DNA of the CDR3 is TGTGCCAGCAGTCGCATGCAGGGGGCGCAGTGTCAGCCCCAGCATTTT. As protein: CASSRMQGAQCQPQHF.

In this sample, this clone turned up many times. The V call is TRBV7-3, the J call TRBJ2-7; possibly TRBD1 or TRBD2 for D (5 bases each). V lost 5 bases and J 0 bases, leaving 14 bases between the germline ends. CDR1 and CDR2 (germline): SGHTA, FQGTGA. This CDR3 spans 15 amino acids. CDR3 bases: TGTGCCAGCAGCCAAGTCCCAGGGAGCTCCTACGAGCAGTACTTC. Translating it yields CASSQVPGSSYEQYF. Variable domain in full (rest from reference TRBV7-3 and TRBJ2-7): GAGVSQTPSNKVTEKGKYVELRCDPISGHTALYWYRQSLGQGPEFLIYFQGTGAADDSGLPNDRFFAVRPEGSVSTLKIQRTERGDSAVYLCASSQVPGSSYEQYFGPGTRLTVT.

This clone was found a few times. A much larger clone differs from this one at a single base, so this may be a read error. This chain uses TRBV30 with TRBJ2-2, with TRBD2 matching over 10 bases. Germline CDR1 and CDR2: GTSNPN and SVGIG (reference sequence). This CDR3 spans 15 amino acids. V trimming: 0 bases; J trimming: 10 bases; junction bases outside the gene matches: 8. CDR3 in DNA: TGTGCCTGGAGTGTACTAGCGGGAATGGCCGTGGAGCTGTTTTTT. Translation: CAWSVLAGMAVELFF.

This clone was picked up many times. The same CDR3 can be traced to other DNA sequences in this sample. In DNA form, the CDR3 reads TGTGCCACCGCGCAAAGTGGGGCCAACGTCCTGACTTTC. Amino acids: CATAQSGANVLTF. The chain joins TRBV6-1 to TRBJ2-6, with D unclear. Trimming removed 10 bases from V and 3 bases from J, with 10 bases in between. Germline CDR1 is MNHNS and CDR2 is SASEGT. This CDR3 has 13 amino acids.

The genes are TRBV27 and TRBJ2-7; 7 bases map to TRBD2. The V and J ends lost 9 bases and 2 bases, in that order; junction bases with no gene match: 7. The CDR3 covers 13 residues. Germline assignment: CDR1 MNHEY and CDR2 SMNVEV (reference sequence). The CDR3 bases are TGTGCCAGTGCTAGCGGTAGGACCTACGAGCAGTACTTC. Translating gives CASASGRTYEQYF.

This clone showed up many times. The gene calls are TRBV10-2 and TRBJ2-1; possible D gene TRBD1, 7 bases. The CDR3 length is 16 residues. Germline CDR1 reads WSHSY; CDR2 reads SAAADI. V was pared by 7 bases and J by 4 bases, with 20 bases between. The CDR3: CASKEGQLEGYNEQFF. The CDR3 bases are TGCGCCAGCAAGGAGGGACAGTTGGAAGGTTACAATGAGCAGTTCTTC.

This clone was counted at least ten times. This CDR3 reads CAAGRTGELFF. CDR3 nucleotide sequence: TGTGCCGCCGGGAGGACCGGGGAGCTGTTTTTT. This chain uses TRBV6-4 with TRBJ2-2, with TRBD2 matching 7 bases. The V and J ends lost 11 bases and 5 bases, in that order; junction bases with no gene match: 2. CDR1 and CDR2 (germline): MRHNA, SNTAGT. The CDR3 is 11 residues long.

This clone was observed at least ten times. The rearrangement joins TRBV2 to TRBJ2-3; no clear D gene. V gave up 2 bases and J gave up 2 bases, with 8 bases separating them. CDR3 length: 14 residues. Germline values: CDR1 SNHLY, CDR2 FYNNEI. The CDR3 reads CASSELLTTDTQYF. Written as DNA, the CDR3 is TGTGCCAGCAGTGAACTACTTACCACAGATACGCAGTATTTT.

The table lists this clone with many counts. This rearrangement joins TRBV4-2 to TRBJ2-1; TRBD1 matches 8 bases. Unmatched junction bases numbered 16, after V lost 4 bases and J lost 2 bases. Germline V gene data show CDR1 as LGHNA and CDR2 as YNFKEQ. CDR3 length equals 19 residues. As DNA, the CDR3 is TGTGCCAGCAGCCCCCTACGCCACGGGACAGGTTATACCTACAATGAGCAGTTCTTC. It yields the protein CASSPLRHGTGYTYNEQFF.

In its sample, this clone ranks as medium-sized (0.01 to 0.1%). The chain combines TRBV20-1 with TRBJ1-2; D is unresolved. CDR1 is DFQATT, CDR2 SNEGSKA, per germline (reference sequence). The germline V and J ends were trimmed by 1 base and 3 bases, with 18 bases remaining between them. The CDR3 is 16 amino acids. The CDR3 nucleotides read TGCAGTGCTAGAGCTTTTTACGGGCGGACGGACTATGGCTACACCTTC. It translates to CSARAFYGRTDYGYTF.

In regard to this clone: One end of the junction does not line up with germline, which may come from a read error. The gene calls are TRBV11-2 and TRBJ2-3, with 9 nucleotides matching TRBD2. The CDR3 runs to 16 residues. Germline CDR1 SGHAT, CDR2 FQNNGV. The CDR3 reads CSSSLLRAGGLDTQYF. The CDR3 DNA follows: TGTTCCAGCAGCTTACTTCGGGCGGGAGGGCTCGATACCCAGTATTTT.

Details on this clone: This could be a read error, since a much larger clone is one nucleotide away. The chain links TRBV6-1 to TRBJ2-2; no reliable D call. CDR3 length: 12 amino acids. Between the trimmed V and J ends, which lost 8 bases and 3 bases, there was a span of 7 bases. The germline V gene has CDR1 MNHNS and CDR2 SASEGT. Here the CDR3 DNA reads TGTGCCAGCGGTGGGGACACCGGGGAGCTGTTTTTT. Encoded protein: CASGGDTGELFF.

This clone came up many times. CDR3 protein: CASTVLGAVDEQYF. The CDR3 DNA reads as TGTGCCTCGACGGTTCTCGGAGCAGTCGACGAGCAGTACTTC. The rearrangement joins TRBV11-2 to TRBJ2-7; D is ambiguous. V shed 11 bases and J shed 5 bases, with 22 bases lying between them. The CDR3 runs to 14 residues. Germline V gene data show CDR1 as SGHAT and CDR2 as FQNNGV. Complete variable domain (other parts from reference TRBV11-2 and TRBJ2-7): EAGVAQSPRYKIIEKRQSVAFWCNPISGHATLYWYQQILGQGPKLLIQFQNNGVVDDSQLPKDRFSAERLKGVDSTLKIQPAKLEDSAVYLCASTVLGAVDEQYFGPGTRLTVT.

This clone has a count of ten or more. V gene TRBV27 combines with J gene TRBJ1-5; D is possibly TRBD1 (6 bases). The V gene lost 3 bases and the J gene lost 5 bases, with 23 bases spanning the gap. The CDR3 consists of 18 residues. The germline V gene has CDR1 MNHEY and CDR2 SMNVEV (reference sequence). CDR3 residues: CASSFPRAPGAEHQPQHF. In nucleotides, the CDR3 is TGTGCCAGCAGTTTCCCCAGGGCACCGGGGGCGGAACATCAGCCCCAGCATTTT.